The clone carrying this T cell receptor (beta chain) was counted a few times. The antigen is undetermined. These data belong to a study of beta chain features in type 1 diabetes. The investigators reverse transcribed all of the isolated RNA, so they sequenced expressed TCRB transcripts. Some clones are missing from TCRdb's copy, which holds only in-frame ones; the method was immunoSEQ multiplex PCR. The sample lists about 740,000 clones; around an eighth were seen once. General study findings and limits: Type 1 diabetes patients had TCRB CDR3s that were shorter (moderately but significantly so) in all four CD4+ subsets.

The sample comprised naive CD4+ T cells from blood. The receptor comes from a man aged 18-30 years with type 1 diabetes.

CDR3 sequence reads: CASSLGRSSGNTIYF. CDR3 coding DNA: TGCGCCAGCAGCTTGGGACGCAGCTCTGGAAACACCATATATTTT. The chain combines TRBV5-1 with TRBJ1-3, with D unclear. Trimming took off 0 bases at V and 0 bases at J, with 7 bases between the two ends. The length of the CDR3 is 15 residues. The germline V gene has CDR1 SGHRS and CDR2 YFSETQ.